The 14 T cell receptor beta chains below all came from one sample that was sequenced in a study of blood T cell repertoires in COVID-19. This table comes from immunoSEQ multiplex PCR, and its TCRdb copy is limited to in-frame clones, with some not included. The sample carries around 20,000 clones, roughly 92% recorded once. Sequences were obtained from peripheral blood. The receptors shown here come from a human donor in a cohort sampled during active COVID-19.

The chain uses TRBV6-5 and TRBJ2-7; D is possibly TRBD1 (6 bases). CDR1 is MNHEY, CDR2 SVGAGI, per germline. CDR3 length: 13 residues. Trimming shortened V by 5 bases and J by 2 bases, and 10 bases separated the two germline ends. The CDR3, as DNA: TGTGCCAGCAGTATTGACAGGACCTACGAGCAGTACTTC. Protein: CASSIDRTYEQYF.

V and J are TRBV20-1 and TRBJ1-6; D is undetermined. V gave up 2 bases and J gave up 14 bases, with 7 bases separating them. The germline V gene encodes CDR1 DFQATT and CDR2 SNEGSKA (reference sequence). This CDR3 has 10 residues. The CDR3 loop is CSARSETLHF. CDR3 coding DNA: TGCAGTGCTAGATCAGAAACCCTCCACTTT.

V is TRBV5-1 and J is TRBJ1-6, with 7 positions matching TRBD1. This CDR3 has 17 residues. Unmatched junction bases numbered 16, after V lost 4 bases and J lost 9 bases. Per the germline V gene, CDR1 is SGHRS and CDR2 is YFSETQ. The CDR3 bases are TGCGCCAGCAGCCTGCGGTACATCCGGGACAGCCGTTCACCCCTCCACTTT. This translates into CASSLRYIRDSRSPLHF.

The chain joins TRBV10-3 to TRBJ2-7, with 10 bases lining up with TRBD1. V trimming: 0 bases; J trimming: 4 bases; junction bases outside the gene matches: 3. This CDR3 has 15 residues. Germline V gene lookup returns CDR1 ENHRY and CDR2 SYGVKD. Here the CDR3 reads CAISESGTGVYEQYF. Written as DNA, the CDR3 is TGTGCCATCAGTGAGTCTGGGACAGGGGTTTACGAGCAGTACTTC.

V is TRBV7-8 and J is TRBJ2-1; D is unresolved. There are 13 residues in the CDR3. The germline gives CDR1 SGHVS, CDR2 FQNEAQ. V shed 3 bases and J shed 6 bases, with 9 bases lying between them. CDR3 bases: TGTGCCAGCAGCTTGACGGGTAGCAATGAGCAGTTCTTC. Protein: CASSLTGSNEQFF.

The DNA of the CDR3 is TGTGCCAGCAGCTTGAGTCACAGCTATGGCTACACCTTC. Protein: CASSLSHSYGYTF. J is TRBJ1-2 and V is TRBV7-6; D not certain. Trimming removed 3 bases at V and 4 bases at J, with 9 bases between. The V gene's germline CDR1 is SGHVS and CDR2 FNYEAQ. This CDR3 spans 13 amino acids.

V gene TRBV4-3 combines with J gene TRBJ2-3; the match to TRBD2 covers 11 bases. Germline V gene lookup returns CDR1 LGHNA and CDR2 YSLEER. The length of the CDR3 is 16 residues. The junction had 7 bases not matched to a gene; V was cut back by 0 bases and J by 8 bases. DNA for the CDR3: TGCGCCAGCAGCCAAGAGAGGACTAGCGGGTTAGGTACGCAGTATTTT. Protein: CASSQERTSGLGTQYF.

The chain employs TRBV6-6 and TRBJ1-6; D not resolved. Trimming took off 2 bases at V and 7 bases at J, with 12 bases between the two ends. The germline V gene has CDR1 MNHNY and CDR2 SVGAGI (reference sequence). The CDR3 runs to 15 residues. CDR3 amino acids: CASSYLSEGNSPLHF. The CDR3 DNA follows: TGTGCCAGCAGTTACCTTTCTGAGGGAAATTCACCCCTCCACTTT.

The chain has TRBV24-1 and TRBJ2-1; tentatively, D is TRBD2 (5 bases). With 1 base removed from V and 0 bases from J, the gap between germline ends came to 6 bases. The CDR3 runs 15 residues. CDR1 KGHDR and CDR2 SFDVKD come from the germline V gene. CDR3 in DNA: TGTGCCACCAGTGATTTACGGGGCTCCTACAATGAGCAGTTCTTC. This codes for CATSDLRGSYNEQFF.

The rearrangement links TRBV21-1 to TRBJ1-1; TRBD1, the table's D call, was not compared with the DNA. TRBV21-1 is listed as a pseudogene. This CDR3 comprises 15 residues. The CDR3: CASSKAPKDRGVAFF. CDR3 coding DNA: TGTGCCAGCAGCAAAGCACCGAAGGACAGGGGTGTAGCTTTCTTT.

The chain uses TRBV25-1 and TRBJ2-7; 8 bases are a match to TRBD2. The CDR3 is 14 residues long. V lost 3 bases to trimming and J lost 4 bases; unmatched junction nucleotides: 5. The germline V gene has CDR1 MGHDK and CDR2 SYGVNS. CDR3 amino acids: CASSEAGGSYEQYF. CDR3 coding DNA: TGTGCCAGCAGTGAGGCGGGGGGCAGTTACGAGCAGTACTTC.

The rearrangement links TRBV28 to TRBJ2-5; D is uncertain. The germline gives CDR1 MDHEN, CDR2 SYDVKM. This CDR3 is built from 14 residues. The V gene lost 3 bases and the J gene lost 1 base, with 9 bases spanning the gap. The CDR3 loop is CASSFSTAQETQYF. CDR3 DNA: TGTGCCAGCAGTTTCAGTACAGCCCAAGAGACCCAGTACTTC. Complete variable domain (other parts from reference TRBV28 and TRBJ2-5): DVKVTQSSRYLVKRTGEKVFLECVQDMDHENMFWYRQDPGLGLRLIYFSYDVKMKEKGDIPEGYSVSREKKERFSLILESASTNQTSMYLCASSFSTAQETQYFGPGTRLLVL.

The V gene is TRBV6-7, the J gene TRBJ2-1; possibly TRBD2 for D (6 bases). TRBV6-7 is designated an ORF whose function remains uncertain. V was shortened by 0 bases and J by 2 bases, with 17 bases between the two germline ends. CDR3 size: 18 residues. This CDR3 is CASSYSLFTEGTYNEQFF. CDR3 in DNA: TGTGCCAGCAGTTACTCGCTATTCACGGAGGGTACCTACAATGAGCAGTTCTTC.

This clone was picked up one time. J is TRBJ1-5 and V is TRBV24-1, with a weak D call TRBD1 (6 bases). The ends were cut back, 5 bases at V and 2 bases at J, with 9 bases in the middle. This CDR3 is built from 14 residues. Per the germline V gene, CDR1 is KGHDR and CDR2 is SFDVKD. CDR3 region: CATSVGGGNQPQHF. The CDR3 nucleotides read TGTGCCACCAGTGTAGGGGGGGGCAATCAGCCCCAGCATTTT.